This passage covers 16 T cell receptor beta chains from one sample sequenced in a study of cytomegalovirus exposure and HLA in healthy donors (dated by TCRdb to 2016 to 2017). The receptor library was made with the immunoSEQ multiplex PCR assay. The multiplex PCR relied on a mix of 60 forward primers for TCR Vbeta segments and 13 reverse primers for TCR Jbeta segments. Here the immuneACCESS table is served through TCRdb, limited to in-frame sequences with V and J called. Missing clones are a known gap in these copies; in checked studies unresolved V genes cover under half, and the rest lacks a known reason. Per the sample table, the count is approximately 100,000 clones. About 3.2% of the sample goes to the ten largest clones. Material for sequencing was PBMCs. The receptors were gathered from a man aged 40-50 years in good health and CMV-seronegative.

The chain links TRBV2 to TRBJ1-1; D call uncertain. The CDR3 has 12 residues. In germline, CDR1 is SNHLY, CDR2 FYNNEI. Between the trimmed V and J ends, which lost 6 bases and 3 bases, there was a span of 8 bases. For the CDR3, the DNA is TGTGCCAGCAGCGTACGGGACACTGAAGCTTTCTTT. It encodes CASSVRDTEAFF.

The V gene is TRBV7-6, the J gene TRBJ1-3; no definite D call. Germline assignment: CDR1 SGHVS and CDR2 FNYEAQ. V shed 1 base and J shed 0 bases, with 7 bases lying between them. The length of the CDR3 is 15 residues. The CDR3 DNA reads TGTGCCAGCAGCTTAGGCCACTTCTCTGGAAACACCATATATTTT. Translation gives CASSLGHFSGNTIYF.

This chain uses TRBV11-3 with TRBJ1-3, with D possibly TRBD1 on 6 matching bases. The V end lost 5 bases, the J end lost 0 bases, and 11 bases lay between the germline ends. This CDR3 is 15 amino acids long. Germline CDR1 SGHNT, CDR2 YENEEA. CDR3 coding DNA: TGTGCCAGCAGCCAACAGGGTCCCTCTGGAAACACCATATATTTT. It yields the protein CASSQQGPSGNTIYF.

The chain combines TRBV28 with TRBJ1-6, with 7 nucleotides matching TRBD1. The length of the CDR3 is 15 residues. CDR1 and CDR2 from the germline V gene are MDHEN and SYDVKM. V was clipped by 6 bases and J by 8 bases; unmatched bases: 10. Here the CDR3 reads CASRRTTGWDSPLHF. CDR3 DNA: TGTGCCAGCAGACGAACGACAGGGTGGGATTCACCCCTCCACTTT.

The chain uses TRBV7-9 and TRBJ1-2, with TRBD1 identical over 8 bases. The J segment lost 8 bases and the V segment lost 1 base, leaving 9 bases of the junction unmatched. The CDR3 totals 15 residues. Germline V gene lookup returns CDR1 SEHNR and CDR2 FQNEAQ (reference sequence). The CDR3 region has the DNA TGTGCCAGCAGCTTAGTCTCTCGGACAGGGTCCGGCTACACCTTC. This encodes CASSLVSRTGSGYTF.

The chain is built from TRBV5-4 and TRBJ2-7; TRBD1 aligns across 8 bases. The V and J ends lost 6 bases and 4 bases, in that order; junction bases with no gene match: 9. The CDR3 is made up of 14 amino acids. CDR1 and CDR2 from the germline V gene are SGHNT and YYREEE (reference sequence). CDR3 in amino acids: CASTPDRELYEQYF. The CDR3 DNA reads TGTGCCAGCACCCCGGACAGGGAACTATACGAGCAGTACTTC.

This chain links TRBV28 with TRBJ2-6, with 8 nucleotides matching TRBD1. The CDR3 length is 15 residues. Looked up from germline, CDR1 is MDHEN and CDR2 is SYDVKM. V lost 6 bases, J lost 4 bases, and 5 bases stayed unmatched. CDR3: CASRHRGYGANVLTF. The CDR3 DNA follows: TGTGCCAGCAGACACAGGGGGTACGGGGCCAACGTCCTGACTTTC.

The chain uses TRBV5-6 and TRBJ1-1, with a possible D match to TRBD1 (6 bases). Per the germline V gene, CDR1 is SGHDT and CDR2 is YYEEEE. The CDR3 totals 17 residues. V lost 0 bases to trimming and J lost 1 base, with 16 bases between them. CDR3 sequence (DNA): TGTGCCAGCAGCTTGGCCCTAACAGGGACGGGGAACACTGAAGCTTTCTTT. This codes for CASSLALTGTGNTEAFF.

The gene calls are TRBV2 and TRBJ1-2; D possibly corresponds to TRBD1 (5 bases). The CDR3 is made up of 13 amino acids. V was pared by 6 bases and J by 8 bases, with 16 bases between. The germline V gene encodes CDR1 SNHLY and CDR2 FYNNEI. The CDR3: CASSRQPGGGYTF. In DNA form, the CDR3 reads TGTGCCAGCAGCCGACAGCCCGGAGGGGGCTACACCTTC.

The chain has TRBV6-5 and TRBJ2-1, with TRBD2 as a possible D gene (6 bases). This CDR3 has 16 amino acids. Per the germline V gene, CDR1 is MNHEY and CDR2 is SVGAGI. V lost 4 bases to trimming and J lost 7 bases, with 20 bases between them. CDR3 in DNA: TGTGCCAGCAGTTCGGTATACCGGGACTCCCAAAATGAGCAGTTCTTC. It encodes CASSSVYRDSQNEQFF.

The V gene is TRBV10-3, the J gene TRBJ1-1; no definite D call. Germline V gene sequence: CDR1 ENHRY, CDR2 SYGVKD. Trimming left V 6 bases short and J 6 bases short, with 8 bases between. The CDR3 is 11 residues long. Written as DNA, the CDR3 is TGTGCCATCAGCTACAGATCTGAAGCTTTCTTT. Its translation is CAISYRSEAFF.

This chain connects TRBV9 to TRBJ2-3; TRBD2 aligns across 7 bases. CDR1 is SGDLS and CDR2 is YYNGEE in the germline V gene. This CDR3 region has 21 residues. The junction had 25 bases not matched to a gene; V was cut back by 4 bases and J by 2 bases. CDR3 sequence (DNA): TGTGCCAGCAGCCTTAGTGGGGGGGGGACCCCCTTTGGACGGCACACAGATACGCAGTATTTT. Residues: CASSLSGGGTPFGRHTDTQYF.

This rearrangement joins TRBV7-9 to TRBJ2-1; 14 bases map to TRBD2. This CDR3 has 16 residues. Germline loops: CDR1 SEHNR, CDR2 FQNEAQ (reference sequence). V was pared by 5 bases and J by 8 bases, with 8 bases of the junction left unmatched. The chain's CDR3 is CASSRTGTSGRDEQFF. CDR3 DNA: TGTGCCAGCAGCAGAACCGGGACTAGCGGGAGAGATGAGCAGTTCTTC.

The chain recombines TRBV15 with TRBJ2-3, with 10 positions matching TRBD2. The CDR3 is 17 residues long. J was trimmed by 1 base and V by 1 base; bases with no gene match: 5. Germline CDR1 reads LNHNV; CDR2 reads YYDKDF (reference sequence). CDR3 bases: TGTGCCACCAGCAGAGCAGCGGGGGGGCGCGGCACAGATACGCAGTATTTT. This gives the protein CATSRAAGGRGTDTQYF.

The chain joins TRBV15 to TRBJ2-7, with a weak D call TRBD1 (5 bases). The V gene's germline CDR1 is LNHNV and CDR2 YYDKDF (reference sequence). Trimming removed 4 bases from V and 7 bases from J, with 8 bases in between. This CDR3 region has 11 residues. The CDR3 here is CATSMNREQYF. The CDR3 nucleotides read TGTGCCACCAGCATGAACAGGGAGCAGTACTTC. Drawing the rest from reference TRBV15 and TRBJ2-7, the complete variable domain is DAMVIQNPRYQVTQFGKPVTLSCSQTLNHNVMYWYQQKSSQAPKLLFHYYDKDFNNEADTPDNFQSRRPNTSFCFLDIRSPGLGDTAMYLCATSMNREQYFGPGTRLTVT.

This chain uses TRBV6-5 with TRBJ1-2; TRBD1 is a possible D gene (5 bases). The CDR3 has 14 amino acids. V gave up 7 bases and J gave up 5 bases, with 17 bases separating them. Per the germline V gene, CDR1 is MNHEY and CDR2 is SVGAGI. The DNA for the CDR3 is TGTGCCAGCACACGACCGGGGGTTGATTATGGCTACACCTTC. Its translation is CASTRPGVDYGYTF.